The 9 T cell receptor beta chains below all came from one sample that was sequenced in a study of T cells after yellow fever vaccination. TCRdb re-called the 5' RACE reads through MiXCR, storing one row per CDR3 protein. Here the sample spans some 240,000 distinct CDR3 sequences, roughly 5% being singletons. Here the sequenced sample was CD4+ T cells sorted from PBMCs, taken on the day of the yellow fever booster vaccination. The receptor source for this set is a man aged 18 to 30 who received the YFV17D yellow fever vaccine.

The sample holds a few counts of this clonotype. CDR3 nucleotides: TGTGCCAGCAGCCAAAGGACAGGGGAGTACGAGCAGTACGTC. It is translated as CASSQRTGEYEQYV. The J gene is TRBJ2-7, the V gene TRBV4-2, with 9 nucleotides matching TRBD1. After removal of 2 bases from V and 4 bases from J, the junction contained 3 bases not matched to a gene. Germline V lookup: CDR1 LGHNA, CDR2 YNFKEQ. This CDR3 comprises 14 residues.

V is TRBV28 and J is TRBJ1-2; 9 bases agree with TRBD1. Unmatched junction bases numbered 12, after V lost 6 bases and J lost 4 bases. Germline V gives CDR1 MDHEN, CDR2 SYDVKM. The CDR3 extends over 16 amino acids. CDR3 bases: TGTGCCAGCAGAAATCCCGGGACAGGGCAGACCTATGGCTACACCTTC. Its translation is CASRNPGTGQTYGYTF.

This clonotype was found a few times. The chain is built from TRBV6-6 and TRBJ1-5; unclear D gene. V lost 0 bases, J lost 1 base, and 10 bases lay in between. Germline V gives CDR1 MNHNY, CDR2 SVGAGI (reference sequence). This CDR3 has 16 residues. This CDR3 is CASSYSKTESNQPQHF. CDR3 DNA sequence: TGTGCCAGCAGTTACTCGAAGACCGAGAGCAATCAGCCCCAGCATTTT.

This clonotype was seen more than once but under ten times. The J gene is TRBJ1-1, the V gene TRBV29-1, with a possible D match to TRBD1 (6 bases). Germline V CDR1 and CDR2: SQVTM, ANQGSEA. The CDR3 is 14 amino acids. Trimming took off 6 bases at V and 11 bases at J, with 25 bases between the two ends. The CDR3 nucleotides read TGCAGCGTCTCTAGTGCGGGGGCGCCGGTCACCGCTTTCTTT. Translating it yields CSVSSAGAPVTAFF.

This clonotype was observed a few times. The CDR3, as DNA: TGTGCCAGCAGCTTAGGAGAAAGTCCCAAAGCTTTCTTT. Protein product: CASSLGESPKAFF. The rearrangement links TRBV7-9 to TRBJ1-1; D gene unclear. This CDR3 region has 13 residues. Germline V gene sequence: CDR1 SEHNR, CDR2 FQNEAQ (reference sequence). V was shortened by 1 base and J by 9 bases, with 12 bases between the two germline ends.

V and J are TRBV12-3 or TRBV12-4 and TRBJ2-7, with a tentative D call TRBD2 (5 bases). The CDR3 totals 11 residues. The germline V and J ends were trimmed by 8 bases and 4 bases, with 9 bases remaining between them. The CDR3, as DNA: TGTGCCAGCGGATCGGGATACGAGCAGTACGTC. Its protein is CASGSGYEQYV.

This clonotype was detected a few times. The V and J genes are TRBV20-1 and TRBJ1-4, with D hard to call. The germline V gene encodes CDR1 DFQATT and CDR2 SNEGSKA (reference sequence). With 6 bases removed from V and 6 bases from J, the gap between germline ends came to 20 bases. The CDR3 extends over 15 amino acids. CDR3 region: CSAGMSPIGDEKLFF. CDR3 nucleotide sequence: TGCAGTGCCGGGATGAGCCCGATCGGGGATGAAAAACTGTTTTTT.

The chain joins TRBV2 to TRBJ1-1; TRBD1 might be the D (6 bases). The CDR3 is 16 amino acids. V lost 10 bases and J 5 bases, leaving 26 bases between the germline ends. Germline V gives CDR1 SNHLY, CDR2 FYNNEI. The CDR3 coding sequence is TGTGCCACAACGATAATTCCCGGGGGGCTAAGTACTGAAGCTTTCTTT. Encoded protein: CATTIIPGGLSTEAFF.

This clonotype was seen many times. V gene TRBV7-9 combines with J gene TRBJ2-1, with TRBD2 matching 7 bases. V lost 0 bases, J lost 3 bases, and 8 bases stayed unmatched. CDR1 is SEHNR and CDR2 is FQNEAQ in the germline V gene (reference sequence). The CDR3 is 17 amino acids. CDR3 DNA sequence: TGTGCCAGCAGCTTAGCATCCGGGACTACAGTCTACAATGAGCAGTTCTTC. Translating gives CASSLASGTTVYNEQFF.